This T cell receptor beta chain was obtained from a study of beta chain features in type 1 diabetes. Study-wide results and caveats: Among patients with Type 1 diabetes, TCRB CDR3s were moderately but significantly shorter in every one of the four CD4+ subsets. Insertions at VDJ junctions were less frequent in type 1 diabetes patients. These patients also deleted more nucleotides at the same junctions.

Sorting of CD4+ naive, central memory, regulatory and stem cell-like memory cells was performed via CD45RO/CCR7/CD25/CD127/CD95/CD27. The sequenced template was cDNA made from the entire isolated RNA. The repertoire was sequenced with immunoSEQ multiplex PCR; TCRdb's copy has only in-frame clones and lacks some. The sample lists about 340,000 clones, 6.5% to 10% occurring once. This clone was seen only a few times. What it binds is not known. The ends lost 6 bases at V and 5 bases at J; junction bases unmatched: 6. The CDR3 sequence is 13 residues long. The germline CDR1 and CDR2 sequences are SQVTM and ANQGSEA.

The chain carries TRBV29-1 and TRBJ2-2, with 7 bases matching TRBD2. The source is a young woman in good health. Sequenced: central memory CD4+ T cells from blood. The CDR3 DNA reads as TGCAGCGTATCCCTGGGGGGGACCGGGGAGCTGTTTTTT. This codes for CSVSLGGTGELFF.